The 10 T cell receptor beta chains presented below share a single source sample, sequenced in a study of T-cell memory formation after mild COVID-19. TCRdb re-derived calls from the 5' RACE reads in MiXCR, one entry per CDR3 protein. The sample has 200,000 to 250,000 distinct CDR3 sequences, roughly 10% seen once. The sequencing sample was made of PBMCs or a T cell subset sorted from them (not recorded which). The source of these receptors is a man younger than 30 who had mild COVID-19 (a few samples of this study predate the infection). Cell type and time point are not known.

This clonotype was seen more than once but under ten times. The chain uses TRBV3-1 and TRBJ1-2; tentative D call: TRBD1 (5 bases). The germline V and J ends were trimmed by 1 base and 3 bases, with 9 bases remaining between them. CDR1 is LGHDT, CDR2 YNNKEL, per germline (reference sequence). The CDR3 has 14 amino acids. CDR3 DNA sequence: TGTGCCAGCAGCCAAGGTGGGGGAGACTATGGCTACACCTTC. Protein product: CASSQGGGDYGYTF.

This chain connects TRBV6-5 to TRBJ2-7, with 9 bases fitting TRBD1. This CDR3 contains 15 residues. Germline V CDR1 and CDR2: MNHEY, SVGAGI. After removal of 5 bases from V and 4 bases from J, the junction contained 9 bases not matched to a gene. As DNA, the CDR3 is TGTGCCAGCAGTGTCCCCGGGACAGGGATATACGAGCAGTACTTC. Translating gives CASSVPGTGIYEQYF.

This clonotype has just a few counts. The chain combines TRBV9 with TRBJ1-6, with D perhaps TRBD1 (5 bases). In germline, CDR1 is SGDLS, CDR2 YYNGEE. CDR3 length equals 15 residues. Trimming pared 7 bases from V and 1 base from J, leaving 12 bases between. The CDR3 sequence is CASGGERSYNSPLHF. The CDR3 bases are TGTGCCAGCGGAGGGGAACGGTCCTATAATTCACCCCTCCACTTT. Full variable domain (missing parts from reference TRBV9 and TRBJ1-6): DSGVTQTPKHLITATGQRVTLRCSPRSGDLSVYWYQQSLDQGLQFLIQYYNGEERAKGNILERFSAQQFPDLHSELNLSSLELGDSALYFCASGGERSYNSPLHFGNGTRLTVT.

The chain links TRBV20-1 to TRBJ2-7, with 10 positions matching TRBD1. This CDR3 region has 14 residues. V was clipped by 3 bases and J by 6 bases; unmatched bases: 8. Germline CDR1 reads DFQATT; CDR2 reads SNEGSKA (reference sequence). The CDR3 reads CSARTGGARREQYF. In DNA form, the CDR3 reads TGCAGTGCTAGGACAGGGGGCGCGAGGCGCGAGCAGTACTTC.

This clonotype appeared a few times. V usage is TRBV9 and J usage is TRBJ2-5; 8 nucleotides line up with TRBD2. Germline loops: CDR1 SGDLS, CDR2 YYNGEE. The CDR3 runs 14 residues. The junction had 5 bases not matched to a gene; V was cut back by 4 bases and J by 3 bases. The CDR3 region is CASSPRGAEETQYF. For the CDR3, the DNA is TGTGCCAGCAGCCCGCGGGGGGCGGAAGAGACCCAGTACTTC.

This clonotype was detected a few times. The CDR3 coding sequence is TGCAGTGCTAGAGGCAGGAGCTCCTACAATGAGCAGTTCTTC. Residues: CSARGRSSYNEQFF. The chain employs TRBV20-1 and TRBJ2-1, with D unresolved. CDR3 length equals 14 residues. Germline CDR1 reads DFQATT; CDR2 reads SNEGSKA (reference sequence). V dropped 1 base and J dropped 0 bases, with 7 bases sitting between them.

This clonotype has a handful of counts. This chain joins TRBV5-4 and TRBJ2-1; maybe TRBD2 (7 bases). Trimming shortened V by 2 bases and J by 6 bases, and 18 bases separated the two germline ends. The CDR3 spans 16 residues. Germline V gives CDR1 SGHNT, CDR2 YYREEE (reference sequence). The CDR3 DNA is TGTGCCAGCAGCTTCAGGATCGGCGGGGGCCTCAATGAGCAGTTCTTC. Its protein is CASSFRIGGGLNEQFF.

V and J are TRBV29-1 and TRBJ2-6; 7 positions agree with TRBD1. The J segment lost 0 bases and the V segment lost 2 bases, leaving 13 bases of the junction unmatched. Germline V gene sequence: CDR1 SQVTM, CDR2 ANQGSEA. This CDR3 has 19 amino acids. CDR3 DNA: TGCAGCGTTGAACTGCGACAGGGTCAATGGCTCTCTGGGGCCAACGTCCTGACTTTC. As protein: CSVELRQGQWLSGANVLTF.

This chain joins TRBV7-3 and TRBJ2-7; D remains ambiguous. The V end was cut by 5 bases, the J end by 2 bases, with 13 bases between. The CDR3 extends over 14 amino acids. Germline CDR1 is SGHTA and CDR2 is FQGTGA. CDR3 coding DNA: TGTGCCAGCAGCCCCCATGGTACAACCTACGAGCAGTACTTC. It specifies CASSPHGTTYEQYF.

This clonotype was counted between two and nine times. This chain uses TRBV4-1 with TRBJ2-5, with TRBD2 as a possible D gene (6 bases). This CDR3 region has 13 residues. Germline assignment: CDR1 MGHRA and CDR2 YSYEKL. V was clipped by 4 bases and J by 5 bases, with 11 bases between them. CDR3 bases: TGCGCCAGCAGCCCAGAGGAGGGCGAGACCCAGTACTTC. Encoded protein: CASSPEEGETQYF.